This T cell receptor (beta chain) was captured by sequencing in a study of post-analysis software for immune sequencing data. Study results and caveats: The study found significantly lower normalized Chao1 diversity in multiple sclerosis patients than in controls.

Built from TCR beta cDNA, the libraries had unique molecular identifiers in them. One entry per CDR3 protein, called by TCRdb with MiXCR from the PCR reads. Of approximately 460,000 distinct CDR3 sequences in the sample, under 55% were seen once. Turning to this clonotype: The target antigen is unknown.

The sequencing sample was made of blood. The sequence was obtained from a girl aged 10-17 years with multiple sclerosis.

The CDR3 coding sequence is TGTGCCAGCAGTCCTCGCCCAAGGGGGAGCAATCAGCCCCAGCATTTT. The encoded protein is CASSPRPRGSNQPQHF. The V and J genes are TRBV27 and TRBJ1-5; D might be TRBD1 (6 bases). Trimming removed 5 bases from V and 1 base from J, with 15 bases in between. This CDR3 has 16 residues. In germline, CDR1 is MNHEY, CDR2 SMNVEV (reference sequence).